These 20 T cell receptor beta chains were all obtained from the same sample, sequenced in a study of CD8 T cells in Susac syndrome. Random-hexamer reverse transcription was applied to roughly 0.5 to 1 ug RNA. TCRdb used MiXCR to reprocess the immunoSEQ multiplex PCR reads, holding one entry per CDR3 protein. The table records 150,000 to 160,000 distinct CDR3 sequences, around 95% of them present only once. Sequencing was done on a sample of CD8+ T cells from PBMCs. Source of these receptors: a human donor with multiple sclerosis.

This clonotype appeared once. The chain is built from TRBV9 and TRBJ2-2; 7 bases align to TRBD2. From germline, CDR1 is SGDLS and CDR2 YYNGEE. The CDR3 length is 16 residues. The J segment lost 4 bases and the V segment lost 0 bases, leaving 6 bases of the junction unmatched. CDR3 in amino acids: CASSVESAGRTGELFF. The CDR3 DNA reads TGTGCCAGCAGCGTAGAGTCAGCGGGGCGCACCGGGGAGCTGTTTTTT.

The table lists this clonotype with a count of one. The chain couples TRBV2 to TRBJ2-3; no clear D. V was cut by 0 bases and J by 1 base, with 8 bases left in between. There are 15 residues in the CDR3. The germline V gene has CDR1 SNHLY and CDR2 FYNNEI. The CDR3 nucleotides are TGTGCCAGCAGTGAAGCCCCACGGGGCACAGATACGCAGTATTTT. It codes for CASSEAPRGTDTQYF.

In nucleotides, the CDR3 is TGTGCTAGTGGGCCCTCCGTAGGGGGCTACAACGAGCAGTACTTC. It yields the protein CASGPSVGGYNEQYF. The chain combines TRBV12-5 with TRBJ2-7; 7 bases are a match to TRBD1. CDR3 length: 15 amino acids. The germline V gene encodes CDR1 LGHNT and CDR2 FRNRAP. The V gene end was trimmed by 6 bases and the J gene end by 5 bases; junction bases not matched to a gene: 13.

The chain links TRBV12-3 or TRBV12-4 to TRBJ2-6; D gene unclear. The V end was cut by 7 bases, the J end by 3 bases, with 13 bases between. This CDR3 is built from 15 residues. The CDR3 is CASTVGKGGANVLTF. In nucleotides, the CDR3 is TGTGCCAGCACTGTGGGGAAAGGTGGGGCCAACGTCCTGACTTTC.

The rearrangement uses TRBV12-3 or TRBV12-4 and TRBJ2-7, with 9 bases that match TRBD1. Trimming cost V 5 bases and J 5 bases; bases outside gene matches: 4. This CDR3 is 13 amino acids long. CDR3 amino acids: CASSHTGGHEQYF. In DNA, the CDR3 is TGTGCCAGCAGTCACACAGGGGGCCACGAGCAGTACTTC.

This sequence joins TRBV30 and TRBJ2-1; D is ambiguous. V lost 1 base and J lost 3, with 7 bases in between. The CDR3 covers 13 residues. Germline CDR1 GTSNPN, CDR2 SVGIG (reference sequence). The chain's CDR3 is CAWSEGDYNEQFF. The CDR3 DNA reads as TGTGCCTGGAGTGAGGGCGACTACAATGAGCAGTTCTTC.

V and J are TRBV9 and TRBJ2-5; D perhaps matches TRBD2 (7 bases). The CDR3 is 14 amino acids. Germline V gene lookup returns CDR1 SGDLS and CDR2 YYNGEE. Trimming stripped 1 base from V and 5 bases from J, with 12 bases between. Here the CDR3 reads CASSVYGGLETQYF. The CDR3 region has the DNA TGTGCCAGCAGCGTATACGGGGGGCTGGAGACCCAGTACTTC.

The chain couples TRBV29-1 to TRBJ1-1; D is ambiguous. The CDR3 has 14 residues. CDR1 is SQVTM and CDR2 is ANQGSEA in the germline V gene. V lost 6 bases, J lost 3 bases, and 17 bases lay in between. The CDR3 DNA follows: TGCAGCGTGGACCACGGAGGATCCTACACTGAAGCTTTCTTT. This sequence encodes CSVDHGGSYTEAFF.

Notes on this clonotype: One junction end disagrees with the germline gene, perhaps due to a read error. The chain uses TRBV19 and TRBJ1-1; TRBD1 is a possible D gene (6 bases). CDR1 is LNHDA, CDR2 SQIVND, per germline (reference sequence). The CDR3 is made up of 12 amino acids. The CDR3 DNA follows: TGTGCCAGTAGTATGGGGGACTCCCGGGACATATTT. Translated: CASSMGDSRDIF.

This chain uses TRBV30 with TRBJ1-1, with a possible D match to TRBD1 (5 bases). V was shortened by 3 bases and J by 6 bases, with 5 bases between the two germline ends. Germline values: CDR1 GTSNPN, CDR2 SVGIG (reference sequence). The CDR3 is 10 amino acids. CDR3 amino acids: CAWRGAEAFF. CDR3 in DNA: TGTGCCTGGAGAGGGGCTGAAGCTTTCTTT.

This clonotype was seen only once. This chain uses TRBV7-9 with TRBJ2-3; D is ambiguous. The CDR3 loop spans 13 amino acids. V was pared by 7 bases and J by 3 bases, with 11 bases between. The germline CDR1 and CDR2 sequences are SEHNR and FQNEAQ (reference sequence). The CDR3 coding sequence is TGTGCCAGCACCTCCATTGGTACAGATACGCAGTATTTT. This encodes CASTSIGTDTQYF.

This chain links TRBV25-1 with TRBJ2-7; the D is unclear. Between the trimmed V and J ends, which lost 3 bases and 0 bases, there was a span of 6 bases. This CDR3 is 13 amino acids long. Germline assignment: CDR1 MGHDK and CDR2 SYGVNS. The CDR3 bases are TGTGCCAGCAGTGATAAGGGCTCCTACGAGCAGTACGTC. Amino acids: CASSDKGSYEQYV.

The rearrangement uses TRBV27 and TRBJ1-6, with 7 positions matching TRBD1. The CDR3 is made up of 13 amino acids. V gave up 3 bases and J gave up 13 bases; unmatched junction bases: 6. The V gene's germline CDR1 is MNHEY and CDR2 SMNVEV (reference sequence). For the CDR3, the DNA is TGTGCCAGCAGTTTCGGGACAGCATCCCCCCTCCACTTT. As protein: CASSFGTASPLHF.

This clonotype was seen a single time. The chain has TRBV7-9 and TRBJ1-6, with D possibly being TRBD1 (6 bases). CDR3 size: 15 residues. Germline CDR1 and CDR2: SEHNR and FQNEAQ (reference sequence). V was clipped by 5 bases and J by 6 bases, with 14 bases between them. CDR3 loop: CASSLGTMANSPLHF. CDR3 coding DNA: TGTGCCAGCAGCCTCGGGACAATGGCTAATTCACCCCTCCACTTT.

V and J are TRBV19 and TRBJ1-1; D call uncertain. V was cut by 7 bases and J by 2 bases, with 11 bases left in between. The germline gives CDR1 LNHDA, CDR2 SQIVND (reference sequence). The CDR3 has 13 residues. The CDR3 is CASKVSGNTEAFF. For the CDR3, the DNA is TGTGCCAGTAAGGTATCGGGCAACACTGAAGCTTTCTTT.

The chain links TRBV29-1 to TRBJ2-1, with 8 bases matching TRBD1. J was trimmed by 0 bases and V by 7 bases; bases with no gene match: 14. The CDR3 spans 17 residues. Germline V gene sequence: CDR1 SQVTM, CDR2 ANQGSEA. The CDR3 DNA reads TGCAGCGCCTCCGGGACAGGTTTTTCCAGCTCCTACAATGAGCAGTTCTTC. Its translation: CSASGTGFSSSYNEQFF.

This chain links TRBV6-5 with TRBJ2-7, with TRBD1 matching over 7 bases. Germline loops: CDR1 MNHEY, CDR2 SVGAGI. V trimming: 5 bases; J trimming: 6 bases; junction bases outside the gene matches: 13. This CDR3 comprises 15 residues. The CDR3 DNA sequence: TGTGCCAGCAGTCCCGACAGGGATATTTCCCTCGAGCAGTACGTC. Translation: CASSPDRDISLEQYV.

The chain recombines TRBV4-2 with TRBJ1-1; TRBD1 might be the D (5 bases). Germline loops: CDR1 LGHNA, CDR2 YNFKEQ. The V end lost 0 bases, the J end lost 10 bases, and 15 bases lay between the germline ends. The CDR3 has 14 amino acids. The CDR3 loop is CASSQDPEGPRAFF. The CDR3, as DNA: TGTGCCAGCAGCCAAGATCCGGAGGGGCCGAGAGCTTTCTTT.

The chain employs TRBV4-1 and TRBJ1-1; no clear D gene. CDR3 length equals 13 residues. Trimming pared 1 base from V and 11 bases from J, leaving 14 bases between. Germline V gene data show CDR1 as MGHRA and CDR2 as YSYEKL. The CDR3 reads CASSQVTLEQAFF. CDR3 bases: TGCGCCAGCAGCCAAGTCACATTGGAGCAGGCTTTCTTT.

This clonotype was detected only once. The chain has TRBV29-1 and TRBJ2-5; 7 bases line up with TRBD1. This CDR3 has 11 residues. With V trimmed by 5 bases and J by 3 bases, 0 bases remained unmatched. Germline CDR1 and CDR2: SQVTM and ANQGSEA. The CDR3 is CSVTGEETQYF. DNA of the CDR3: TGCAGCGTTACAGGGGAAGAGACCCAGTACTTC.